A single sample gave rise to the 24 T cell receptor beta chains below, sequenced in a study of shared clonotypes between healthy human individuals. Sequencing used immunoSEQ multiplex PCR; TCRdb keeps in-frame clones, though not all of them. The sample has just over 2,000,000 clones; roughly 94% are singletons. The specimen sequenced was naive CD4+ T cells sorted from blood. Subset in this sample: CD45RA+ positively selected. These receptors were collected from a man aged 18 to 29 in good health.

The chain couples TRBV27 to TRBJ2-1, with TRBD2 identical over 8 bases. Germline loops: CDR1 MNHEY, CDR2 SMNVEV (reference sequence). The CDR3 extends over 14 amino acids. Losses at the gene ends were 8 bases for V and 2 bases for J; bases not matched to a gene: 5. The CDR3 is CASVRAGAYNEQFF. The CDR3 coding sequence is TGTGCCAGCGTTCGAGCGGGAGCCTACAATGAGCAGTTCTTC.

CDR3: CASSATGPNQPQHF. CDR3 coding DNA: TGTGCCAGCAGTGCGACAGGTCCGAATCAGCCCCAGCATTTT. The chain is built from TRBV2 and TRBJ1-5, with D tentatively TRBD1 (6 bases). Trimming removed 4 bases at V and 4 bases at J, with 11 bases between. The CDR3 extends over 14 amino acids. The germline gives CDR1 SNHLY, CDR2 FYNNEI.

The V call is TRBV6-6, the J call TRBJ2-7; 11 bases are shared with TRBD1. The CDR3 loop spans 15 amino acids. Germline V gene data show CDR1 as MNHNY and CDR2 as SVGAGI (reference sequence). V shed 5 bases, J shed 3 bases, and the junction held 6 bases outside the gene matches. For the CDR3, the DNA is TGTGCCAGCAGTCCGAGGGACAGGGGGATCTACGAGCAGTACTTC. Encoded protein: CASSPRDRGIYEQYF.

This clone was seen only once. The chain combines TRBV5-6 with TRBJ1-1; no clear D. CDR1 is SGHDT, CDR2 YYEEEE, per germline. The CDR3 has 14 amino acids. Trimming removed 2 bases at V and 0 bases at J, with 8 bases between. The CDR3 nucleotides read TGTGCCAGCAGCTTATTTACCTTGAACACTGAAGCTTTCTTT. This codes for CASSLFTLNTEAFF.

V is TRBV11-3 and J is TRBJ1-1; possibly TRBD1 for D (6 bases). Germline V CDR1 and CDR2: SGHNT, YENEEA. V was cut by 2 bases and J by 6 bases, with 16 bases left in between. The CDR3 spans 15 residues. CDR3 DNA: TGTGCCAGCAGCTTAACAGGGCCGCTCGGGTCTGAAGCTTTCTTT. This sequence encodes CASSLTGPLGSEAFF. The entire variable domain, with the rest obtained from reference TRBV11-3 and TRBJ1-1, is as follows: EAGVVQSPRYKIIEKKQPVAFWCNPISGHNTLYWYLQNLGQGPELLIRYENEEAVDDSQLPKDRFSAERLKGVDSTLKIQPAELGDSAVYLCASSLTGPLGSEAFFGQGTRLTVV.

This clone was found once. CDR3 DNA: TGTGCCAGCAGCTCTTCAGGGGGCCGGGGTCAGCCCCAGCATTTT. Its translation is CASSSSGGRGQPQHF. The V gene is TRBV7-2, the J gene TRBJ1-5, with TRBD1 matching 8 bases. Germline V gives CDR1 SGHTA, CDR2 FQGNSA. Losses at the gene ends were 4 bases for V and 6 bases for J; bases not matched to a gene: 8. CDR3 length equals 15 residues.

The chain is built from TRBV18 and TRBJ2-7; D uncertain. The V gene's germline CDR1 is KGHSH and CDR2 LQKENI. V lost 4 bases and J lost 7, with 14 bases in between. CDR3 length: 13 residues. For the CDR3, the DNA is TGTGCCAGCTCACAGGCTCGTAATGGGGAGCAGTACTTC. It yields the protein CASSQARNGEQYF.

The CDR3 DNA reads as TGTGCCAGCAGTTACTCCGGGATCAACGACGAGCAGTACTTC. Translated, it gives CASSYSGINDEQYF. The chain employs TRBV6-5 and TRBJ2-7; D is perhaps TRBD2 (5 bases). The CDR3 is 14 residues long. CDR1 and CDR2 from the germline V gene are MNHEY and SVGAGI. V was pared by 0 bases and J by 5 bases, with 11 bases between.

A note on this clone: The sample holds other DNA sequences that translate to the same CDR3. The CDR3 DNA follows: TGTGCCAGCAGCGTATTAGGAGGGCCACAAGAGACCCAGTACTTC. As protein: CASSVLGGPQETQYF. V usage is TRBV9 and J usage is TRBJ2-5; perhaps TRBD2 as D (6 bases). The CDR3 consists of 15 residues. Trimming removed 1 base from V and 2 bases from J, with 12 bases in between. CDR1 and CDR2 from the germline V gene are SGDLS and YYNGEE.

The rearrangement links TRBV7-2 to TRBJ2-1; D is uncertain. Germline V gene data show CDR1 as SGHTA and CDR2 as FQGNSA. With 6 bases removed from V and 0 bases from J, the gap between germline ends came to 12 bases. The length of the CDR3 is 15 residues. The CDR3 DNA reads as TGTGCCAGCAGTAGGTCCCGAGGCTCCTACAATGAGCAGTTCTTC. Amino acids: CASSRSRGSYNEQFF.

V and J are TRBV2 and TRBJ2-7; 8 nucleotides match TRBD1. J lost 4 bases, V lost 6 bases, and 8 bases had no gene match. CDR3 length: 14 amino acids. Germline V gives CDR1 SNHLY, CDR2 FYNNEI. CDR3 in DNA: TGTGCCAGCAGCGAAAACAACAGGGGGTACGAGCAGTACTTC. This codes for CASSENNRGYEQYF.

V and J are TRBV2 and TRBJ2-3; tentative D call: TRBD1 (5 bases). V was shortened by 7 bases and J by 2 bases, with 13 bases between the two germline ends. CDR1 is SNHLY, CDR2 FYNNEI, per germline. The CDR3 is made up of 14 amino acids. The CDR3 reads CASTDRQPTDTQYF. CDR3 DNA: TGTGCCAGCACTGACCGACAGCCCACAGATACGCAGTATTTT.

A word on this clone: The same CDR3 also results from other DNA sequences found in this sample. This sequence joins TRBV6-1 and TRBJ2-6, with D unclear. Trimming took off 2 bases at V and 1 base at J, with 6 bases between the two ends. This CDR3 is built from 15 residues. The germline gives CDR1 MNHNS, CDR2 SASEGT. This CDR3 is CASSERRSGANVLTF. The CDR3 nucleotides read TGTGCCAGCAGTGAACGGAGATCTGGGGCCAACGTCCTGACTTTC.

A single count supports this clone. This chain connects TRBV5-1 to TRBJ2-2; 7 nucleotides match TRBD1. CDR1 and CDR2 (germline): SGHRS, YFSETQ. V lost 0 bases, J lost 5 bases, and 7 bases stayed unmatched. The CDR3 runs 16 residues. This CDR3 reads CASSLGRQGWTGELFF. For the CDR3, the DNA is TGCGCCAGCAGCTTGGGAAGACAGGGTTGGACCGGGGAGCTGTTTTTT. The full variable domain, in which reference TRBV5-1 and TRBJ2-2 provide the parts outside the CDR3, is KAGVTQTPRYLIKTRGQQVTLSCSPISGHRSVSWYQQTPGQGLQFLFEYFSETQRNKGNFPGRFSGRQFSNSRSEMNVSTLELGDSALYLCASSLGRQGWTGELFFGEGSRLTVL.

A note on this clone: Other DNA sequences within the sample encode an identical CDR3. The chain employs TRBV19 and TRBJ1-1; 10 bases align to TRBD1. There are 14 residues in the CDR3. CDR1 LNHDA and CDR2 SQIVND come from the germline V gene (reference sequence). The V and J ends lost 5 bases and 1 base, in that order; junction bases with no gene match: 1. The chain's CDR3 is CASSGDRGNTEAFF. CDR3 nucleotides: TGTGCCAGTAGTGGGGACAGGGGGAACACTGAAGCTTTCTTT.

This rearrangement joins TRBV11-2 to TRBJ2-7, with a tentative D call TRBD1 (5 bases). Germline CDR1 is SGHAT and CDR2 is FQNNGV. Trimming took 6 bases from V and 2 from J, leaving 17 bases between them. CDR3 length: 15 residues. CDR3 in DNA: TGTGCCAGCAGGCATGGGGCCCCGGCCCCCTACGAGCAGTACTTC. The encoded protein is CASRHGAPAPYEQYF.

In this sample, this clone turned up once. The chain employs TRBV10-2 and TRBJ2-7, with 9 bases lining up with TRBD2. After removal of 4 bases from V and 6 bases from J, the junction contained 4 bases not matched to a gene. From germline, CDR1 is WSHSY and CDR2 SAAADI. The CDR3 length is 13 residues. The CDR3 loop is CASSVSGSFEQYF. CDR3 sequence (DNA): TGCGCCAGCAGTGTTAGCGGGAGTTTCGAGCAGTACTTC.

The chain has TRBV7-9 and TRBJ1-2; weak D call: TRBD1 (5 bases). The length of the CDR3 is 14 residues. Between the trimmed V and J ends, which lost 2 bases and 6 bases, there was a span of 13 bases. Germline values: CDR1 SEHNR, CDR2 FQNEAQ (reference sequence). CDR3 loop: CASSLKTAWDGYTF. As DNA, the CDR3 is TGTGCCAGCAGCTTAAAGACAGCCTGGGATGGCTACACCTTC. The full variable domain, its missing parts supplied by reference TRBV7-9 and TRBJ1-2, is DTGVSQNPRHKITKRGQNVTFRCDPISEHNRLYWYRQTLGQGPEFLTYFQNEAQLEKSRLLSDRFSAERPKGSFSTLEIQRTEQGDSAMYLCASSLKTAWDGYTFGSGTRLTVV.

This clone was observed once. This rearrangement joins TRBV5-4 to TRBJ1-1, with 7 bases that match TRBD1. V lost 0 bases, J lost 1 base, and 3 bases stayed unmatched. There are 15 residues in the CDR3. Germline values: CDR1 SGHNT, CDR2 YYREEE (reference sequence). CDR3 in DNA: TGTGCCAGCAGCTTGGGGAACAGGGGGAACACTGAAGCTTTCTTT. It translates to CASSLGNRGNTEAFF. The full variable domain, its missing parts supplied by reference TRBV5-4 and TRBJ1-1, is ETGVTQSPTHLIKTRGQQVTLRCSSQSGHNTVSWYQQALGQGPQFIFQYYREEENGRGNFPPRFSGLQFPNYSSELNVNALELDDSALYLCASSLGNRGNTEAFFGQGTRLTVV.

The gene calls are TRBV5-1 and TRBJ2-7, with D uncertain. The CDR3 consists of 14 residues. Trimming stripped 0 bases from V and 3 bases from J, with 10 bases between. In germline, CDR1 is SGHRS, CDR2 YFSETQ. The CDR3 loop reads CASSLAIDRYEQYF. In DNA, the CDR3 is TGCGCCAGCAGCTTGGCTATTGACCGCTACGAGCAGTACTTC.

This sequence joins TRBV10-2 and TRBJ1-1; 8 positions match TRBD1. Germline CDR1 is WSHSY and CDR2 is SAAADI. The length of the CDR3 is 15 residues. Germline trimming cut 6 bases from V and 3 bases from J; bases unmatched to any gene: 9. As DNA, the CDR3 is TGCGCCAGCAGGGATCGGACAGGGACGGACACTGAAGCTTTCTTT. This sequence encodes CASRDRTGTDTEAFF.

The J gene is TRBJ1-2, the V gene TRBV11-2; the match to TRBD1 covers 8 bases. Trimming took 4 bases from V and 6 from J; bases not matched to a gene: 7. Germline V gives CDR1 SGHAT, CDR2 FQNNGV. This CDR3 is built from 14 residues. CDR3 in amino acids: CASSSLTGDNGYTF. DNA for the CDR3: TGTGCCAGCAGCTCCCTGACAGGGGATAATGGCTACACCTTC.

About this clone: A much larger clone lies a single base off, so this may be a read error. The V call is TRBV27, the J call TRBJ1-1; 8 bases align to TRBD1. The germline gives CDR1 MNHEY, CDR2 SMNVEV (reference sequence). With 7 bases clipped from V and 1 base from J, the junction kept 2 bases outside the gene matches. The CDR3 sequence is 13 residues long. The CDR3 DNA reads as TGTGCCAGCAAAGGACAGGGGAACACTGAAGCTTTCTTT. This encodes CASKGQGNTEAFF.

The chain combines TRBV10-3 with TRBJ1-2; maybe TRBD1 (5 bases). CDR1 ENHRY and CDR2 SYGVKD come from the germline V gene. The CDR3 is made up of 13 amino acids. Trimming pared 7 bases from V and 4 bases from J, leaving 13 bases between. CDR3 nucleotide sequence: TGTGCCATCACCAGGGACGGAAGCTATGGCTACACCTTC. Residues: CAITRDGSYGYTF.